The clone carrying this TCR beta chain has only a few counts. This sample stems from a study of blood T cell repertoires in COVID-19. About the study: The United States, Italy and Spain were the sources of the acute and convalescent COVID-19 samples. T cells, B-cell-depleted T cells, or PBMCs supplied cDNA or gDNA.

The CDR3 is made up of 12 amino acids. CDR1 and CDR2 (germline): MNHEY, SVGAGI. Trimming took off 11 bases at V and 0 bases at J, with 10 bases between the two ends. Enrollment of patients from Seattle took place during active infection, with longitudinal follow-up. In the study's own analysis: Amplification from reference gene primers served as the basis for estimated nucleated cell counts. The assay was immunoSEQ multiplex PCR, and TCRdb's table has in-frame clones only and misses some. From that table come the V and J calls and clone size; the DNA was used to work out D and trimming. The data show 60,000 or so clones, approximately 83% seen once.

Sequencing was performed on peripheral blood. The chain combines TRBV6-5 with TRBJ1-1; D is perhaps TRBD1 (5 bases). The receptor was isolated from a man aged 25-45 years with COVID-19, enrolled during active disease. CDR3 sequence: CAGAHLNTEAFF. CDR3 sequence (DNA): TGTGCCGGGGCTCACTTGAACACTGAAGCTTTCTTT.